The present TCR beta chain was sequenced within a study of T cell responses to AZD1222 COVID-19 vaccine. Study in general: Both about-4-week and about-12-week second-dose recipients were combined.

This CDR3 is 15 amino acids long. From germline, CDR1 is MNHNY and CDR2 SVGAGI (reference sequence). Trimming took 7 bases from V and 1 from J, leaving 16 bases between them. On this clone: Antigen specificity is unknown.

Study-level points and caveats: The CD4 TCRs associated with vaccination extended across spike and predominated at 160-218 and 743-854. Only five or six AZD1222 recipients were seropositive at baseline. Most donors were white British and more were female, and clonal diversity was possibly underestimated.

Clones were read by immunoSEQ multiplex PCR, and TCRdb kept only the in-frame ones, dropping some. The sample holds more than 110,000 clones, roughly 88% seen once. The chain joins TRBV6-6 to TRBJ1-2, with a tentative D call TRBD1 (5 bases). This specimen consisted of peripheral blood, obtained on day 0 of AZD1222 vaccination. This clonotype was obtained from an adult in good health. The DNA for the CDR3 is TGTGCCAGCACCAAAACCGGGGCAAGTAACTATGGCTACACCTTC. It yields the protein CASTKTGASNYGYTF.